These T cell receptor beta chains were read from a single sample in a study of early stage breast cancer tumors. The method was immunoSEQ multiplex PCR; TCRdb's version includes in-frame clones alone and lacks a portion of them. The sample gives roughly 48,000 clones, 75% to 85% of which show up once; around 1.5% is in the top ten. The specimen was blood. The origin of the receptors is a person in their fifties or sixties with breast cancer. Both conserved end residues are part of each CDR3. The D gene is left open where the match is weak. Size is stated for part of the rows, as once, few or many counts, or as a class when the clone is expanded.

J gene: TRBJ1-4; V gene: TRBV5-1; D gene: -; clone size: -; CDR3 length: 14; CDR3 DNA: TGCGCCAGCAGCTTCGGTCCCGGGGGTGAAAAACTGTTTTTT; CDR3 protein: CASSFGPGGEKLFF
J gene: TRBJ2-1; V gene: TRBV5-1; D gene: TRBD2; clone size: -; CDR3 length: 16; CDR3 DNA: TGCGCCAGCAGGCGACTAGCGGGGGCTTCGTTCAATGAGCAGTTCTTC; CDR3 protein: CASRRLAGASFNEQFF
J gene: TRBJ1-6; V gene: TRBV28; D gene: -; clone size: -; CDR3 length: 16; CDR3 DNA: TGTGCCAGCAGTTCGTCAAGGGAAGCTGGTAATTCACCCCTCCACTTT; CDR3 protein: CASSSSREAGNSPLHF
J gene: TRBJ1-5; V gene: TRBV5-6; D gene: -; clone size: -; CDR3 length: 15; CDR3 DNA: TGTGCCAGCAGCCGGCTGGACAGCTTAGATCAGCCCCAGCATTTT; CDR3 protein: CASSRLDSLDQPQHF
J gene: TRBJ1-6; V gene: TRBV6-5; D gene: -; clone size: -; CDR3 length: 14; CDR3 DNA: TGTGCCAGCAGTTACGTAAACCTTGGGGGACCCCTCCACTTT; CDR3 protein: CASSYVNLGGPLHF
J gene: TRBJ2-2; V gene: TRBV10-3; D gene: TRBD1; clone size: -; CDR3 length: 13; CDR3 DNA: TGTGCCATCAGCGACAGGGAACTCGGGGAGCTGTTTTTT; CDR3 protein: CAISDRELGELFF
J gene: TRBJ1-2; V gene: TRBV14; D gene: TRBD1; clone size: -; CDR3 length: 15; CDR3 DNA: TGTGCCAGCGCCACGACAGGGACGGGGAACTATGGCTACACCTTC; CDR3 protein: CASATTGTGNYGYTF
J gene: TRBJ1-5; V gene: TRBV7-2; D gene: TRBD1; clone size: -; CDR3 length: 11; CDR3 DNA: TGTGCCAGCAGCTCAGGGGGGCCCCAGCATTTT; CDR3 protein: CASSSGGPQHF
J gene: TRBJ2-1; V gene: TRBV7-8; D gene: -; clone size: -; CDR3 length: 16; CDR3 DNA: TGTGCCAGCAGCTCCTTAGCGGAGACGCGTTACAATGAGCAGTTCTTC; CDR3 protein: CASSSLAETRYNEQFF
J gene: TRBJ2-2; V gene: TRBV2; D gene: TRBD2; clone size: -; CDR3 length: 15; CDR3 DNA: TGTGCCAGCAGCCTCCTAGCGGGGGGGAGCGGGGAGCTGTTTTTT; CDR3 protein: CASSLLAGGSGELFF
J gene: TRBJ1-4; V gene: TRBV5-1; D gene: -; clone size: -; CDR3 length: 14; CDR3 DNA: TGCGCCAGCAGCTTAGAGGGGAAGGATGAAAAACTGTTTTTT; CDR3 protein: CASSLEGKDEKLFF
J gene: TRBJ1-1; V gene: TRBV28; D gene: -; clone size: -; CDR3 length: 17; CDR3 DNA: TGTGCCAGCAGTTTATGGGGGTCAGGACAACTGAACACTGAAGCTTTCTTT; CDR3 protein: CASSLWGSGQLNTEAFF
J gene: TRBJ2-5; V gene: TRBV4-3; D gene: -; clone size: -; CDR3 length: 15; CDR3 DNA: TGCGCCAGCAGCCAAGCGGACTCCGCGTGGGAGACCCAGTACTTC; CDR3 protein: CASSQADSAWETQYF
J gene: TRBJ1-4; V gene: TRBV4-1; D gene: -; clone size: -; CDR3 length: 16; CDR3 DNA: TGCGCCAGCAGCCCGACCGGGAGGGGAACTAATGAAAAACTGTTTTTT; CDR3 protein: CASSPTGRGTNEKLFF
J gene: TRBJ1-2; V gene: TRBV19; D gene: -; clone size: -; CDR3 length: 12; CDR3 DNA: TGTGCCACCCAATATGTGGGGAGTGGCTACACCTTC; CDR3 protein: CATQYVGSGYTF
J gene: TRBJ1-2; V gene: TRBV5-1; D gene: TRBD1; clone size: -; CDR3 length: 17; CDR3 DNA: TGCGCCAGCAGCTTGGGGGGGTCTACAGGGGGAAGCTATGGCTACACCTTC; CDR3 protein: CASSLGGSTGGSYGYTF
J gene: TRBJ1-1; V gene: TRBV6-1; D gene: -; clone size: -; CDR3 length: 14; CDR3 DNA: TGTGCCAGCAGTGACGTGGGAACCGACACTGAAGCTTTCTTT; CDR3 protein: CASSDVGTDTEAFF
J gene: TRBJ2-7; V gene: TRBV9; D gene: -; clone size: -; CDR3 length: 13; CDR3 DNA: TGTGCCAGCAGCGTAGGGCGCGGAGGGGAGCAGTACTTC; CDR3 protein: CASSVGRGGEQYF
J gene: TRBJ1-2; V gene: TRBV14; D gene: -; clone size: -; CDR3 length: 16; CDR3 DNA: TGTGCCAGCAGCCAAGACTCTTCCCTGGGCCGCTATGGCTACACCTTC; CDR3 protein: CASSQDSSLGRYGYTF
J gene: TRBJ1-4; V gene: TRBV19; D gene: TRBD1; clone size: -; CDR3 length: 15; CDR3 DNA: TGTGCCAGTAGTATTCCCGGGACAGGGGAAGAAAAACTGTTTTTT; CDR3 protein: CASSIPGTGEEKLFF
J gene: TRBJ2-3; V gene: TRBV15; D gene: -; clone size: -; CDR3 length: 14; CDR3 DNA: TGTGCCACCAGCAGAGATCCGGGCGTAGATACGCAGTATTTT; CDR3 protein: CATSRDPGVDTQYF
J gene: TRBJ1-4; V gene: TRBV4-1; D gene: -; clone size: -; CDR3 length: 16; CDR3 DNA: TGCGCCAGCAGCCAGATCACCGGGACCGGGATTGAAAAACTGTTTTTT; CDR3 protein: CASSQITGTGIEKLFF
J gene: TRBJ1-3; V gene: TRBV6-5; D gene: TRBD1; clone size: -; CDR3 length: 15; CDR3 DNA: TGTGCCAGCAGACCCGGGACAGGCGGGGGAAACACCATATATTTT; CDR3 protein: CASRPGTGGGNTIYF
J gene: TRBJ2-7; V gene: TRBV7-8; D gene: -; clone size: -; CDR3 length: 13; CDR3 DNA: TGTGCCAGCACCTTGGTGGCCCGGGGCGAGCAGTACTTC; CDR3 protein: CASTLVARGEQYF
J gene: TRBJ1-2; V gene: TRBV6-5; D gene: -; clone size: once; CDR3 length: 14; CDR3 DNA: TGTGCCAGCAGTTACTCTCTAGGGTGGAGTGGCTACACCTTC; CDR3 protein: CASSYSLGWSGYTF
J gene: TRBJ1-1; V gene: TRBV6-1; D gene: -; clone size: -; CDR3 length: 12; CDR3 DNA: TGTGCCAGCGCGGAGCCCCGCACTGAAGCTTTCTTT; CDR3 protein: CASAEPRTEAFF
J gene: TRBJ2-7; V gene: TRBV2; D gene: -; clone size: few; CDR3 length: 15; CDR3 DNA: TGTGCCAGCAGTGAAGCTAGCGGTTACGCCTACGAGCAGTACTTC; CDR3 protein: CASSEASGYAYEQYF
J gene: TRBJ2-6; V gene: TRBV7-2; D gene: -; clone size: few; CDR3 length: 17; CDR3 DNA: TGTGCCAGCAGCTTAGCGCTTAGTCCCTCTGGGGCCAACGTCCTGACTTTC; CDR3 protein: CASSLALSPSGANVLTF
J gene: TRBJ2-5; V gene: TRBV18; D gene: -; clone size: -; CDR3 length: 13; CDR3 DNA: TGTGCCAGCTCACCAGGGGTCCAAGAGACCCAGTACTTC; CDR3 protein: CASSPGVQETQYF
J gene: TRBJ1-2; V gene: TRBV21-1; D gene: -; clone size: few; CDR3 length: 13; CDR3 DNA: TGTGCCAGCAGATCAACCCGGGCCTATGGCTACACCTTC; CDR3 protein: CASRSTRAYGYTF
J gene: TRBJ1-3; V gene: TRBV9; D gene: -; clone size: -; CDR3 length: 13; CDR3 DNA: TGTGCCAGCAGCGTAGCCCCTGGAAACACCATATATTTT; CDR3 protein: CASSVAPGNTIYF
J gene: TRBJ1-5; V gene: TRBV27; D gene: TRBD1; clone size: -; CDR3 length: 15; CDR3 DNA: TGTGCCAGCAGTCCGGGGGACAGGGCGCTGGGGCCCCAGCATTTT; CDR3 protein: CASSPGDRALGPQHF
J gene: TRBJ2-3; V gene: TRBV5-4; D gene: TRBD2; clone size: -; CDR3 length: 16; CDR3 DNA: TGTGCCAGCAGCATTGGGACTAGCGGGACCACAGATACGCAGTATTTT; CDR3 protein: CASSIGTSGTTDTQYF
J gene: TRBJ2-7; V gene: TRBV2; D gene: TRBD1; clone size: few; CDR3 length: 15; CDR3 DNA: TGTGCCAGCAGTAGCCCAGGACAGGAATCCTACGAGCAGTACTTC; CDR3 protein: CASSSPGQESYEQYF
J gene: TRBJ2-2; V gene: TRBV2; D gene: -; clone size: -; CDR3 length: 14; CDR3 DNA: TGTGCCAGCAGTGAAAACCAATGGGGCGGGGAGCTGTTTTTT; CDR3 protein: CASSENQWGGELFF